This is a list of T cell receptor beta chains from one sample in a study of cytomegalovirus exposure and HLA in healthy donors. Profiling relied on immunoSEQ multiplex PCR, and the TCRdb table lists in-frame clones only, not all of them. Found here are 270,000 or so clones, around 90% of them singletons; the top ten hold less than 2%. Sequenced: PBMCs. These receptors were obtained from a girl aged 2-10 years in good health and CMV-seronegative. The CDR3 runs from the conserved cysteine through the conserved F or W. D genes are given only for firm matches. Not all rows give a size; the values are once, few, many and, for expanded clones, a class.

CDR3aa	CDR3nt	abundance	d_gene	j_gene	v_gene	len
CASSRALPTIYSPLHF	TGCGCCAGCAGCAGAGCCCTACCGACTATCTATTCACCCCTCCACTTT	.	.	TRBJ1-6	TRBV5-1	16
CSVVGLAGVYEQYF	TGCAGCGTTGTAGGACTAGCGGGAGTCTACGAGCAGTACTTC	.	TRBD2	TRBJ2-7	TRBV29-1	14
CASRPRLAQETQYF	TGTGCCAGCAGGCCGAGACTAGCACAAGAGACCCAGTACTTC	.	TRBD2	TRBJ2-5	TRBV28	14
CSVEDPPSDTQYF	TGCAGCGTTGAAGACCCCCCCTCAGATACGCAGTATTTT	.	.	TRBJ2-3	TRBV29-1	13
CASSSDGSPLGPSGNTIYF	TGTGCCAGCAGTTCTGATGGATCCCCTTTGGGGCCCTCTGGAAACACCATATATTTT	.	.	TRBJ1-3	TRBV28	19
CASSQDRTSGTEQYF	TGTGCCAGCAGCCAAGATCGTACTAGCGGGACCGAGCAGTACTTC	.	TRBD2	TRBJ2-7	TRBV4-2	15
CASSYPGQLYGYTF	TGTGCCAGCAGCTACCCCGGACAGCTCTATGGCTACACCTTC	.	.	TRBJ1-2	TRBV28	14
CASSLGSGGNGNEQFF	TGTGCCAGCAGCTTAGGTAGCGGGGGGAATGGCAATGAGCAGTTCTTC	.	TRBD2	TRBJ2-1	TRBV9	16
CASSSRGTNSYNEQFF	TGTGCCAGCAGCTCCCGGGGGACGAACTCCTACAATGAGCAGTTCTTC	.	.	TRBJ2-1	TRBV21-1	16
CAWSVLGGWYEQYF	TGTGCCTGGAGTGTACTTGGGGGCTGGTACGAGCAGTACTTC	.	.	TRBJ2-7	TRBV30	14
CASSLDRGDQPQHF	TGCGCCAGCAGCCTAGACAGGGGGGATCAGCCCCAGCATTTT	.	TRBD1	TRBJ1-5	TRBV5-1	14
CASSVDRDGKLFF	TGTGCCAGCAGCGTGGACAGGGACGGAAAACTGTTTTTT	.	TRBD1	TRBJ1-4	TRBV9	13
CASSLGANTGELFF	TGTGCCAGCAGCTTAGGAGCTAACACCGGGGAGCTGTTTTTT	.	.	TRBJ2-2	TRBV7-3	14
CASSQALGRVYSGANVLTF	TGCGCCAGCAGCCAAGCTTTAGGGAGGGTATACTCTGGGGCCAACGTCCTGACTTTC	.	TRBD2	TRBJ2-6	TRBV4-1	19
CASSPTGRYEQYF	TGTGCCAGCAGTCCGACAGGGAGGTACGAGCAGTACTTC	.	.	TRBJ2-7	TRBV27	13
CASSETTSGRAKNIQYF	TGTGCCAGCAGTGAAACCACTAGCGGACGAGCCAAAAACATTCAGTACTTC	.	TRBD2	TRBJ2-4	TRBV6-1	17
CASSLRGQGPHEQYF	TGTGCCAGCAGCTTACGAGGACAGGGTCCCCACGAGCAGTACTTC	.	TRBD1	TRBJ2-7	TRBV13	15
CASNPGLGGYGYTF	TGCGCCAGCAATCCGGGATTAGGAGGCTATGGCTACACCTTC	once	.	TRBJ1-2	TRBV10-1	14
CASSLEASGRGGETQYF	TGTGCCAGCAGCTTAGAGGCTAGCGGGAGGGGGGGGGAGACCCAGTACTTC	.	TRBD2	TRBJ2-5	TRBV7-2	17
CASSPRQGLSAFEAFF	TGCGCCAGCAGCCCCCGACAGGGGCTGTCAGCATTTGAAGCTTTCTTT	.	TRBD1	TRBJ1-1	TRBV4-1	16
CAISESMGGQETQYF	TGTGCCATCAGTGAGTCGATGGGGGGCCAAGAGACCCAGTACTTC	.	.	TRBJ2-5	TRBV10-3	15
CASRGASTGELFF	TGTGCCAGCCGGGGGGCGTCAACCGGGGAGCTGTTTTTT	.	.	TRBJ2-2	TRBV6-5	13
CASSPQGPDYGYTF	TGTGCCAGCAGTCCACAGGGTCCAGACTATGGCTACACCTTC	.	.	TRBJ1-2	TRBV6-4	14
CASSLSTVGTGELFF	TGTGCCAGCAGTTTATCGACTGTAGGCACCGGGGAGCTGTTTTTT	.	.	TRBJ2-2	TRBV27	15
CASSTGDIAGNTIYF	TGTGCCAGTTCCACCGGGGACATCGCTGGAAACACCATATATTTT	.	.	TRBJ1-3	TRBV25-1	15
CASSLGSGSSYEQYF	TGTGCCAGCAGCTTAGGTAGCGGGTCGTCCTACGAGCAGTACTTC	.	TRBD2	TRBJ2-7	TRBV5-6	15
CASSPEINTDTQYF	TGTGCCAGCAGCCCGGAGATCAACACAGATACGCAGTATTTT	.	.	TRBJ2-3	TRBV7-6	14
CASSFYGTSTYEQYF	TGTGCCAGCAGCTTTTATGGGACTAGCACCTACGAGCAGTACTTC	.	TRBD2	TRBJ2-7	TRBV7-2	15
CASSSAPMNTEAFF	TGTGCCAGCAGCTCCGCCCCTATGAACACTGAAGCTTTCTTT	.	.	TRBJ1-1	TRBV7-9	14
CASSTASIIDNEQFF	TGTGCCAGCAGTACAGCTAGCATTATCGACAATGAGCAGTTCTTC	.	.	TRBJ2-1	TRBV6-6	15
CASSFGLAGGNTGELFF	TGCGCCAGCAGCTTCGGGTTAGCGGGAGGGAACACCGGGGAGCTGTTTTTT	.	TRBD2	TRBJ2-2	TRBV5-1	17
CASKGAGETQYF	TGTGCCAGCAAGGGGGCCGGGGAGACCCAGTACTTC	.	TRBD1	TRBJ2-5	TRBV9	12
CASRSLLGGEGSQPQHF	TGTGCCAGCAGGAGTTTATTGGGGGGGGAAGGGAGTCAGCCCCAGCATTTT	.	.	TRBJ1-5	TRBV27	17
CASSASGASSYEQYF	TGTGCCAGCAGTGCTAGCGGGGCTAGCTCCTACGAGCAGTACTTC	.	TRBD2	TRBJ2-7	TRBV9	15
CASSPYGGNTEAFF	TGTGCCAGCAGCCCCTACGGGGGGAACACTGAAGCTTTCTTT	.	.	TRBJ1-1	TRBV2	14
CASRTGTGYGYTF	TGTGCCAGCAGAACCGGGACAGGATATGGCTACACCTTC	.	TRBD1	TRBJ1-2	TRBV7-8	13
CASSGSGQGYNEQFF	TGTGCCAGCAGTGGATCGGGACAGGGGTACAATGAGCAGTTCTTC	.	TRBD1	TRBJ2-1	TRBV2	15
CASSLVAERGEETQYF	TGTGCCAGCAGCTTAGTAGCGGAGCGGGGGGAAGAGACCCAGTACTTC	.	TRBD2	TRBJ2-5	TRBV11-2	16
CASKGAGTNYGYTF	TGTGCCAGTAAGGGAGCCGGTACGAACTATGGCTACACCTTC	once	.	TRBJ1-2	TRBV19	14
CASSETSAGGYTF	TGTGCCAGCAGTGAAACGTCGGCAGGTGGCTACACCTTC	.	.	TRBJ1-2	TRBV6-1	13
CASSVASGTVTDTQYF	TGTGCCAGCAGCGTAGCTAGCGGGACAGTGACAGATACGCAGTATTTT	once	TRBD2	TRBJ2-3	TRBV9	16
CASSYGRTSGYNEQFF	TGTGCCAGCAGTTACGGCCGGACTAGCGGCTACAATGAGCAGTTCTTC	once	TRBD2	TRBJ2-1	TRBV6-5	16
CASSGVSNTGELFF	TGTGCCAGCTCAGGGGTTTCGAACACCGGGGAGCTGTTTTTT	.	.	TRBJ2-2	TRBV19	14
CASSPRAGRGNTEAFF	TGTGCCAGCAGTCCGAGGGCGGGCCGGGGGAACACTGAAGCTTTCTTT	.	.	TRBJ1-1	TRBV27	16
CASSHGDSEETQYF	TGCGCCAGCAGCCATGGGGACAGCGAAGAGACCCAGTACTTC	.	TRBD1	TRBJ2-5	TRBV5-1	14
CSVVSGEETDTQYF	TGCAGCGTTGTTAGCGGGGAAGAGACAGATACGCAGTATTTT	.	TRBD2	TRBJ2-3	TRBV29-1	14
CASSLTIRDEQFF	TGTGCCAGCAGTCTGACTATAAGAGATGAGCAGTTCTTC	.	.	TRBJ2-1	TRBV6-1	13
CASSEAGGAGYEQYF	TGTGCCAGCAGTGAAGCGGGCGGGGCGGGGTACGAGCAGTACTTC	.	.	TRBJ2-7	TRBV6-1	15
CASSQESVNYGYTF	TGCGCCAGCAGCCAAGAGTCAGTGAACTATGGCTACACCTTC	.	.	TRBJ1-2	TRBV4-1	14
CASSVGQAGIQYF	TGTGCCAGCAGTGTCGGCCAAGCGGGCATTCAGTACTTC	.	.	TRBJ2-4	TRBV6-4	13
CSVLAGRSYEQYF	TGCAGCGTCCTAGCGGGACGCTCCTACGAGCAGTACTTC	.	TRBD2	TRBJ2-7	TRBV29-1	13